A single sample is the source of the 10 T cell receptor beta chains below, sequenced in a study of blood T cell repertoires in COVID-19. The protocol was immunoSEQ multiplex PCR, while the TCRdb copy is restricted to in-frame clones and leaves out a portion. The sample lists more than 200,000 clones; around 89% were seen once. The sequencing sample was made of PBMCs or T cells enriched from blood (not recorded which). Every receptor here comes from a woman between 25 and 40 years old who had recovered from COVID-19.

The CDR3 nucleotides read TGTGCCAGTAGTCAGGGTAGGGGCACTGAAGCTTTCTTT. Translated, it gives CASSQGRGTEAFF. The chain carries TRBV19 and TRBJ1-1; a weak D match, TRBD1 (5 bases). The CDR3 sequence is 13 residues long. The V gene's germline CDR1 is LNHDA and CDR2 SQIVND (reference sequence). Trimming took off 5 bases at V and 4 bases at J, with 11 bases between the two ends.

This clone was recorded a few times. The chain carries TRBV30 and TRBJ1-5; TRBD1 agrees at 7 bases. V dropped 2 bases and J dropped 2; count of bases not matched to a gene: 9. CDR3 length: 16 amino acids. Germline lookup yields CDR1 GTSNPN and CDR2 SVGIG (reference sequence). CDR3 DNA sequence: TGTGCCTGGAGTCCGGGACAGTTTGGAGGCAATCAGCCCCAGCATTTT. Translation: CAWSPGQFGGNQPQHF.

This clone was seen once. V usage is TRBV3-1 (or the pseudogene TRBV3-2) and J usage is TRBJ2-1, with a possible D match to TRBD2 (6 bases). There are 13 residues in the CDR3. Germline CDR1 and CDR2: LGHDT and YNNKEL (reference sequence). V was pared by 10 bases and J by 3 bases, with 13 bases between. CDR3 amino acids: CATGGFGYNEQFF. CDR3 nucleotides: TGTGCCACCGGGGGATTCGGCTACAATGAGCAGTTCTTC.

There are a few counts of this clone. This chain connects TRBV7-6 to TRBJ2-5, with TRBD2 identical over 11 bases. The CDR3 loop spans 14 amino acids. Germline CDR1 SGHVS, CDR2 FNYEAQ. The junction had 4 bases not matched to a gene; V was cut back by 5 bases and J by 5 bases. CDR3 in DNA: TGTGCCAGCAGCCTTTTAGCGGGAGGGGAGACCCAGTACTTC. This sequence encodes CASSLLAGGETQYF.

The chain combines TRBV2 with TRBJ2-2; 7 bases match TRBD2. The V gene's germline CDR1 is SNHLY and CDR2 FYNNEI. The CDR3 spans 15 residues. The J segment lost 3 bases and the V segment lost 7 bases, leaving 8 bases of the junction unmatched. The DNA of the CDR3 is TGTGCCAGCACCACAACTAGCGCCGACACCGGGGAGCTGTTTTTT. This encodes CASTTTSADTGELFF.

The CDR3 bases are TGTGCCTGGGGCGACAGTTTCAATCAGCCCCAGCATTTT. This encodes CAWGDSFNQPQHF. V is TRBV30 and J is TRBJ1-5; maybe TRBD1 (5 bases). The V gene lost 5 bases and the J gene lost 3 bases, with 11 bases spanning the gap. CDR1 GTSNPN and CDR2 SVGIG come from the germline V gene (reference sequence). The CDR3 spans 13 residues.

The CDR3 is CASSTGRGTEAFF. The CDR3 DNA is TGTGCCAGCAGCACGGGGAGGGGGACTGAAGCTTTCTTT. The rearrangement links TRBV13 to TRBJ1-1; the D gene is possibly TRBD1 (6 bases). This CDR3 has 13 residues. Trimming stripped 5 bases from V and 5 bases from J, with 12 bases between. CDR1 PRHDT and CDR2 FYEKMQ come from the germline V gene (reference sequence).

The CDR3 reads CAWSRDRSYNEQFF. DNA of the CDR3: TGTGCCTGGTCCCGGGACAGATCCTACAATGAGCAGTTCTTC. V gene TRBV30 combines with J gene TRBJ2-1; 7 bases are shared with TRBD1. The CDR3 totals 14 residues. CDR1 is GTSNPN and CDR2 is SVGIG in the germline V gene (reference sequence). Trimming at V came to 5 bases and at J to 1 base, leaving 5 bases not matched to a gene. Together with reference TRBV30 and TRBJ2-1, the CDR3 gives the full variable domain: SQTIHQWPATLVQPVGSPLSLECTVEGTSNPNLYWYRQAAGRGLQLLFYSVGIGQISSEVPQNLSASRPQDRQFILSSKKLLLSDSGFYLCAWSRDRSYNEQFFGPGTRLTVL.

The chain uses TRBV2 and TRBJ1-1; 9 nucleotides match TRBD1. CDR3 length equals 14 residues. V lost 3 bases, J lost 5 bases, and 4 bases stayed unmatched. Germline V gene data show CDR1 as SNHLY and CDR2 as FYNNEI. In DNA, the CDR3 is TGTGCCAGCAGTGAGGGACAGGGTTGGACTGAAGCTTTCTTT. Protein product: CASSEGQGWTEAFF. Full variable domain (remainder filled in from reference TRBV2 and TRBJ1-1): EPEVTQTPSHQVTQMGQEVILRCVPISNHLYFYWYRQILGQKVEFLVSFYNNEISEKSEIFDDQFSVERPDGSNFTLKIRSTKLEDSAMYFCASSEGQGWTEAFFGQGTRLTVV.

The gene calls are TRBV5-1 and TRBJ2-3; 7 bases align to TRBD2. CDR1 and CDR2 from the germline V gene are SGHRS and YFSETQ. The CDR3 has 16 residues. V shed 1 base and J 6 bases; nucleotides not matched to a gene: 11. The CDR3 reads CASSLWAAGAGDTQYF. CDR3 in DNA: TGCGCCAGCAGCTTGTGGGCCGCGGGAGCCGGCGATACGCAGTATTTT.